The next 25 T cell receptor beta chains were all read from a single sample in a study of T-cell memory formation after mild COVID-19. TCRdb recomputed calls from the 5' RACE reads with MiXCR, one row per CDR3 protein. Here the sample spans about 190,000 distinct CDR3 sequences, around 17% being singletons. The specimen sequenced was PBMCs or a T cell subset sorted from them (not recorded which). Receptors originate from an adult woman who had mild COVID-19 (a few samples of this study predate the infection). Cell type and time point are not known.

The chain uses TRBV20-1 and TRBJ2-1, with unresolved D. Germline CDR1 DFQATT, CDR2 SNEGSKA (reference sequence). The CDR3 runs 12 residues. V dropped 2 bases and J dropped 9 bases, with 11 bases sitting between them. CDR3 residues: CSARKGRSEQFF. As DNA, the CDR3 is TGCAGTGCTAGAAAGGGTCGCTCTGAGCAGTTCTTC.

The count of this clonotype is one. V is TRBV11-3 and J is TRBJ2-7; D possibly corresponds to TRBD1 (6 bases). From germline, CDR1 is SGHNT and CDR2 YENEEA. Trimming stripped 6 bases from V and 7 bases from J, with 10 bases between. The CDR3 spans 11 residues. CDR3 amino acids: CASRGAGEQYF. CDR3 DNA sequence: TGTGCCAGCAGGGGGGCAGGAGAGCAGTACTTC.

Only a few counts were recorded for this clonotype. The genes are TRBV2 and TRBJ2-3, with 10 bases that match TRBD1. CDR1 and CDR2 from the germline V gene are SNHLY and FYNNEI. The CDR3 extends over 14 amino acids. After removal of 5 bases from V and 5 bases from J, the junction contained 4 bases not matched to a gene. CDR3 protein: CASSLDRGIDTQYF. CDR3 DNA sequence: TGTGCCAGCAGTTTGGACAGGGGGATAGATACGCAGTATTTT. The full variable domain, rest sourced from reference TRBV2 and TRBJ2-3, is EPEVTQTPSHQVTQMGQEVILRCVPISNHLYFYWYRQILGQKVEFLVSFYNNEISEKSEIFDDQFSVERPDGSNFTLKIRSTKLEDSAMYFCASSLDRGIDTQYFGPGTRLTVL.

The rearrangement joins TRBV10-2 to TRBJ2-6, with 7 bases aligning to TRBD1. Germline V lookup: CDR1 WSHSY, CDR2 SAAADI. The CDR3 has 15 residues. V was pared by 8 bases and J by 2 bases, with 6 bases of the junction left unmatched. CDR3 sequence reads: CASVAGGTGANVLTF. The CDR3 bases are TGCGCCAGCGTAGCAGGGGGAACTGGGGCCAACGTCCTGACTTTC.

CDR3 DNA sequence: TGCGCCAGCAGTGATGGGGGGGCCGGGCAGACCCAGTACTTC. Amino acids: CASSDGGAGQTQYF. The chain recombines TRBV10-2 with TRBJ2-5; tentative D call: TRBD2 (7 bases). This CDR3 has 14 residues. V was pared by 3 bases and J by 6 bases, with 14 bases between. Germline loops: CDR1 WSHSY, CDR2 SAAADI.

This clonotype has a handful of counts. The chain links TRBV5-1 to TRBJ1-1; TRBD1 is a possible D gene (5 bases). The V and J ends lost 4 bases and 1 base respectively, with 8 bases between them. Germline V gene data show CDR1 as SGHRS and CDR2 as YFSETQ. The CDR3 runs 13 residues. The CDR3 nucleotides read TGCGCCAGCAGCATGACAGCGAACACTGAAGCTTTCTTT. Translation: CASSMTANTEAFF.

This clonotype turned up a few times. CDR3 bases: TGCGCCAGCAGCTTGGATGGGGGTGAAGCTTTCTTT. It encodes CASSLDGGEAFF. The V call is TRBV5-1, the J call TRBJ1-1; TRBD1 is a possible D gene (5 bases). This CDR3 has 12 amino acids. Looked up from germline, CDR1 is SGHRS and CDR2 is YFSETQ. The V gene lost 0 bases and the J gene lost 7 bases, with 7 bases spanning the gap. Together with reference TRBV5-1 and TRBJ1-1, the CDR3 gives the full variable domain: KAGVTQTPRYLIKTRGQQVTLSCSPISGHRSVSWYQQTPGQGLQFLFEYFSETQRNKGNFPGRFSGRQFSNSRSEMNVSTLELGDSALYLCASSLDGGEAFFGQGTRLTVV.

This clonotype was observed a handful of times. The V gene is TRBV15, the J gene TRBJ1-4, with 9 bases that match TRBD1. The CDR3 contains 14 residues. Germline V gene sequence: CDR1 LNHNV, CDR2 YYDKDF (reference sequence). The V segment lost 3 bases and the J segment 7 bases; nucleotides outside the gene matches: 3. The CDR3 nucleotides read TGTGCCACCAGCAGGGACAGGGGAGCTGAAAAACTGTTTTTT. It translates to CATSRDRGAEKLFF.

The sample holds many counts of this clonotype. This rearrangement joins TRBV5-1 to TRBJ1-1, with TRBD1 matching over 7 bases. V lost 0 bases, J lost 6 bases, and 2 bases stayed unmatched. Germline CDR1 is SGHRS and CDR2 is YFSETQ. The CDR3 is 13 amino acids. The CDR3, as DNA: TGCGCCAGCAGCTTGGGAGACAGGGCTGAAGCTTTCTTT. This gives the protein CASSLGDRAEAFF.

The chain couples TRBV4-1 to TRBJ1-4; D unresolved. The V gene lost 8 bases and the J gene lost 0 bases, with 13 bases spanning the gap. In germline, CDR1 is MGHRA, CDR2 YSYEKL. The CDR3 consists of 15 residues. CDR3 in amino acids: CASENGWTTNEKLFF. In nucleotides, the CDR3 is TGCGCCAGCGAGAACGGATGGACAACTAATGAAAAACTGTTTTTT.

This clonotype was seen a handful of times. The chain combines TRBV4-1 with TRBJ1-2, with no clear D. In germline, CDR1 is MGHRA, CDR2 YSYEKL. CDR3 size: 15 residues. V was cut by 6 bases and J by 8 bases, with 22 bases left in between. This CDR3 is CASSPSGGPWAGYTF. CDR3 coding DNA: TGCGCCAGCAGTCCTTCCGGCGGACCATGGGCGGGCTACACCTTC.

This chain uses TRBV20-1 with TRBJ2-5, with D possibly being TRBD2 (7 bases). Looked up from germline, CDR1 is DFQATT and CDR2 is SNEGSKA (reference sequence). V lost 0 bases and J 1 base, leaving 15 bases between the germline ends. The CDR3 length is 16 residues. CDR3 loop: CSARDQGRGAQETQYF. CDR3 sequence (DNA): TGCAGTGCTAGAGATCAGGGACGGGGGGCCCAAGAGACCCAGTACTTC.

The genes are TRBV10-3 and TRBJ2-1; 10 bases fit TRBD2. This CDR3 has 13 amino acids. Germline CDR1 is ENHRY and CDR2 is SYGVKD. J lost 7 bases, V lost 4 bases, and 1 base had no gene match. The CDR3 DNA reads as TGTGCCATCAGTGGGACTAGCGGAAATGAGCAGTTCTTC. Translating it yields CAISGTSGNEQFF.

CDR3 in amino acids: CATSRDTVQGGEAFF. For the CDR3, the DNA is TGTGCCACCAGCAGAGATACAGTACAGGGCGGGGAAGCTTTCTTT. V is TRBV15 and J is TRBJ1-1, with a tentative D call TRBD1 (6 bases). Germline CDR1 LNHNV, CDR2 YYDKDF (reference sequence). Trimming took 0 bases from V and 8 from J, leaving 16 bases between them. The CDR3 runs 15 residues.

This clonotype came up a few times. The V gene is TRBV6-5, the J gene TRBJ1-5; 10 positions agree with TRBD1. V lost 2 bases to trimming and J lost 2 bases; unmatched junction nucleotides: 0. Germline V CDR1 and CDR2: MNHEY, SVGAGI. The CDR3 spans 15 residues. The CDR3 DNA reads as TGTGCCAGCAGTTACGGGACAGGGGGCAATCAGCCCCAGCATTTT. This translates into CASSYGTGGNQPQHF.

V usage is TRBV20-1 and J usage is TRBJ1-4; tentative D call: TRBD1 (6 bases). CDR1 is DFQATT, CDR2 SNEGSKA, per germline (reference sequence). The CDR3 totals 14 residues. Trimming took 4 bases from V and 4 from J, leaving 13 bases between them. The DNA of the CDR3 is TGCAGTGCTACTCCGGGACATTATAATGAAAAACTGTTTTTT. Its translation is CSATPGHYNEKLFF.

This clonotype has more than one count but fewer than ten. The J gene is TRBJ2-4, the V gene TRBV6-5; D is uncertain. V was clipped by 0 bases and J by 3 bases, with 9 bases between them. Looked up from germline, CDR1 is MNHEY and CDR2 is SVGAGI. CDR3 length equals 15 residues. Here the CDR3 DNA reads TGTGCCAGCAGTTACTCTGAGTCGAGCAAAAACATTCAGTACTTC. This gives the protein CASSYSESSKNIQYF.

This clonotype was found a few times. The genes are TRBV12-3 or TRBV12-4 and TRBJ2-4, with D perhaps TRBD1 (5 bases). This CDR3 comprises 13 residues. The V end lost 3 bases, the J end lost 5 bases, and 8 bases lay between the germline ends. The CDR3 sequence: CASSFQGENIQYF. The CDR3 DNA sequence: TGTGCCAGCAGTTTTCAGGGTGAAAACATTCAGTACTTC.

In this sample, this clonotype turned up many times. The J gene is TRBJ2-5, the V gene TRBV7-9; maybe TRBD2 (6 bases). The germline V gene has CDR1 SEHNR and CDR2 FQNEAQ (reference sequence). The CDR3 spans 15 residues. V lost 0 bases and J lost 5, with 13 bases in between. The CDR3 loop is CASSLALGEAETQYF. The CDR3 DNA reads as TGTGCCAGCAGCTTAGCGCTTGGGGAGGCGGAGACCCAGTACTTC.

This clonotype was seen many times. The V and J genes are TRBV12-3 or TRBV12-4 and TRBJ2-7; 8 nucleotides match TRBD2. With V trimmed by 2 bases and J by 2 bases, 2 bases remained unmatched. The CDR3 sequence is 14 residues long. CDR3 amino acids: CASSLNGGAYEQYF. CDR3 nucleotide sequence: TGTGCCAGCAGTTTAAACGGGGGGGCCTACGAGCAGTACTTC.

The chain recombines TRBV9 with TRBJ2-3; the D is unclear. The germline V and J ends were trimmed by 0 bases and 4 bases, with 9 bases remaining between them. The germline V gene has CDR1 SGDLS and CDR2 YYNGEE. This CDR3 is 14 amino acids long. CDR3 in DNA: TGTGCCAGCAGCGTAGATCAGGCGGCAGATACGCAGTATTTT. Its protein is CASSVDQAADTQYF.

This clonotype was seen more than once but under ten times. The chain links TRBV12-3 or TRBV12-4 to TRBJ1-2; no clear D gene. The V end was cut by 2 bases, the J end by 6 bases, with 10 bases between. This CDR3 region has 13 residues. The CDR3 sequence: CASSLRAPNGYTF. In nucleotides, the CDR3 is TGTGCCAGCAGTTTAAGGGCACCAAATGGCTACACCTTC.

This clonotype has only a few counts. The chain combines TRBV11-3 with TRBJ2-2; TRBD1 matches 10 bases. The V gene's germline CDR1 is SGHNT and CDR2 YENEEA. The CDR3 is made up of 14 amino acids. V lost 5 bases to trimming and J lost 6 bases; unmatched junction nucleotides: 3. The CDR3 reads CASSGQGVAGELFF. CDR3 in DNA: TGTGCCAGCAGCGGACAGGGGGTTGCCGGGGAGCTGTTTTTT.

This clonotype came up a few times. J is TRBJ1-2 and V is TRBV3-1; TRBD1 is a possible D gene (5 bases). Trimming pared 0 bases from V and 7 bases from J, leaving 6 bases between. This CDR3 region has 12 residues. The V gene's germline CDR1 is LGHDT and CDR2 YNNKEL (reference sequence). The CDR3 DNA is TGTGCCAGCAGCCAAGATACAGGTGGCTACACCTTC. Its translation: CASSQDTGGYTF.

The chain uses TRBV20-1 and TRBJ1-5, with D perhaps matching TRBD1 (5 bases). The CDR3 has 14 amino acids. V shed 6 bases and J shed 4 bases, with 16 bases lying between them. Germline V lookup: CDR1 DFQATT, CDR2 SNEGSKA (reference sequence). In DNA form, the CDR3 reads TGCAGTGCCGAGGGGAGGGGTTCTAATCAGCCCCAGCATTTT. This gives the protein CSAEGRGSNQPQHF.